This passage covers 16 T cell receptor beta chains from one sample sequenced in a study of regulatory dendritic cells for organ transplantation (dated by TCRdb to 2015 to 2018). Sorted T cell subsets were CFSE-labeled and co-cultured for five to six days with allogeneic regulatory or mature dendritic cells at a 1:10 DC:T ratio. Library prep was done by the immunoSEQ multiplex PCR assay. What TCRdb holds here is the immuneACCESS table cut down to in-frame rearrangements. Part of the clones is not present; checked against another copy, under half of the missing clones reflect an unresolved V gene, and the others are unexplained. The sample table records 13,000 or so clones; nearly 90% of these occur just once. The ten largest clones represent 0.2% to 0.25% of the sample. No antigen is known for these receptors. Sequencing used naive CD8+ T cells from blood cultured with regulatory dendritic cells. The meaning of the sample's cell subset or site label: CD45RA+ naive T cells. The receptor source for this set is a human donor in good health.

The rearrangement uses TRBV18 and TRBJ2-1; 9 positions match TRBD2. Germline CDR1 KGHSH, CDR2 LQKENI. Trimming cost V 3 bases and J 3 bases; bases outside gene matches: 12. The CDR3 totals 18 residues. The CDR3 DNA reads as TGTGCCAGCTCACCCGGTCCGGGACTAGCTTTACGCTACAATGAGCAGTTCTTC. The encoded protein is CASSPGPGLALRYNEQFF.

The chain joins TRBV5-6 to TRBJ2-5, with a tentative D call TRBD1 (5 bases). V shed 2 bases and J shed 3 bases, with 14 bases lying between them. Germline V gene sequence: CDR1 SGHDT, CDR2 YYEEEE. The CDR3 is 15 residues long. This CDR3 is CASSFLTDQKETQYF. The CDR3 DNA reads as TGTGCCAGCAGCTTCCTGACAGACCAAAAAGAGACCCAGTACTTC.

The chain couples TRBV27 to TRBJ1-1; tentative D call: TRBD1 (5 bases). There are 18 residues in the CDR3. V dropped 3 bases and J dropped 1 base, with 21 bases sitting between them. Germline CDR1 is MNHEY and CDR2 is SMNVEV (reference sequence). The CDR3 reads CASSLFGGGEITNTEAFF. In nucleotides, the CDR3 is TGTGCCAGCAGTTTGTTTGGTGGGGGGGAGATCACGAACACTGAAGCTTTCTTT.

This chain joins TRBV7-2 and TRBJ2-1; TRBD1 agrees at 7 bases. After removal of 5 bases from V and 12 bases from J, the junction contained 7 bases not matched to a gene. Germline-derived CDR1 and CDR2 are SGHTA and FQGNSA. This CDR3 comprises 12 residues. CDR3 sequence reads: CASSTTGTGQFF. As DNA, the CDR3 is TGTGCCAGCAGCACGACAGGGACGGGGCAGTTCTTC.

The chain is built from TRBV7-9 and TRBJ1-1, with D hard to call. There are 11 residues in the CDR3. The germline CDR1 and CDR2 sequences are SEHNR and FQNEAQ (reference sequence). The V end lost 1 base, the J end lost 8 bases, and 5 bases lay between the germline ends. The CDR3 here is CASSLVREAFF. The CDR3 DNA reads TGTGCCAGCAGCTTAGTCAGGGAAGCTTTCTTT. Variable domain in full (rest from reference TRBV7-9 and TRBJ1-1): DTGVSQNPRHKITKRGQNVTFRCDPISEHNRLYWYRQTLGQGPEFLTYFQNEAQLEKSRLLSDRFSAERPKGSFSTLEIQRTEQGDSAMYLCASSLVREAFFGQGTRLTVV.

This clone was counted once. The chain joins TRBV19 to TRBJ1-5; tentatively, D is TRBD1 (5 bases). The CDR3 has 13 residues. Trimming left V 10 bases short and J 2 bases short, with 12 bases between. CDR1 is LNHDA and CDR2 is SQIVND in the germline V gene (reference sequence). CDR3 region: CATWDFGNQPQHF. The CDR3 coding sequence is TGTGCCACATGGGACTTTGGCAATCAGCCCCAGCATTTT.

This chain connects TRBV11-1 to TRBJ1-1, with 7 bases aligning to TRBD1. CDR3 length equals 14 residues. Per germline, CDR1 SGHAT and CDR2 FQDESV (reference sequence). The ends lost 5 bases at V and 5 bases at J; junction bases unmatched: 8. The CDR3 loop reads CASSRTMTGTEAFF. Here the CDR3 DNA reads TGTGCCAGCAGCCGTACAATGACAGGGACTGAAGCTTTCTTT.

This clone was seen just once. The chain combines TRBV27 with TRBJ1-2; D gene ambiguous. Trimming removed 3 bases from V and 8 bases from J, with 19 bases in between. Germline assignment: CDR1 MNHEY and CDR2 SMNVEV (reference sequence). CDR3 length equals 15 residues. The DNA for the CDR3 is TGTGCCAGCAGTTTGCAGGCTCAGGCGCGACGGGGCTACACCTTC. Translated: CASSLQAQARRGYTF.

The rearrangement links TRBV2 to TRBJ2-1, with 11 nucleotides matching TRBD1. Germline V gene lookup returns CDR1 SNHLY and CDR2 FYNNEI. CDR3 length: 16 residues. V was clipped by 6 bases and J by 10 bases; unmatched bases: 14. CDR3 nucleotide sequence: TGTGCCAGCAGCGAAATAGGGACAGGGGGAGAGCACGAGCAGTTCTTC. Its translation: CASSEIGTGGEHEQFF.

The chain couples TRBV27 to TRBJ1-6; D unclear. Trimming shortened V by 4 bases and J by 3 bases, and 13 bases separated the two germline ends. Per germline, CDR1 MNHEY and CDR2 SMNVEV (reference sequence). CDR3 length equals 16 residues. The CDR3 DNA sequence: TGTGCCAGCAGTTCCACCCGATACTTCTATAATTCACCCCTCCACTTT. It codes for CASSSTRYFYNSPLHF.

The V and J genes are TRBV7-9 and TRBJ2-3; the match to TRBD2 covers 8 bases. The CDR3 length is 15 residues. Germline V gene data show CDR1 as SEHNR and CDR2 as FQNEAQ (reference sequence). J gave up 5 bases and V 1 base, and 5 bases lay outside the gene matches. The CDR3 is CASSLDGGAEDTQYF. CDR3 coding DNA: TGTGCCAGCAGCTTAGACGGGGGGGCCGAAGATACGCAGTATTTT. Full variable domain (outside the CDR3, taken from reference TRBV7-9 and TRBJ2-3): DTGVSQNPRHKITKRGQNVTFRCDPISEHNRLYWYRQTLGQGPEFLTYFQNEAQLEKSRLLSDRFSAERPKGSFSTLEIQRTEQGDSAMYLCASSLDGGAEDTQYFGPGTRLTVL.

The rearrangement links TRBV28 to TRBJ1-2; 8 nucleotides line up with TRBD1. This CDR3 is 15 amino acids long. Germline V gene data show CDR1 as MDHEN and CDR2 as SYDVKM. V was clipped by 3 bases and J by 4 bases; unmatched bases: 7. CDR3 amino acids: CASSFEMTGAYGYTF. As DNA, the CDR3 is TGTGCCAGCAGTTTTGAAATGACAGGGGCCTATGGCTACACCTTC.

The CDR3 spells CASSLDRGAFYEQYF. For the CDR3, the DNA is TGTGCCAGCAGCCTGGACAGGGGCGCATTCTACGAGCAGTACTTC. The rearrangement uses TRBV11-2 and TRBJ2-7, with 9 bases identical to TRBD1. Germline V gives CDR1 SGHAT, CDR2 FQNNGV. The CDR3 covers 15 residues. V lost 5 bases to trimming and J lost 3 bases; unmatched junction nucleotides: 8. Full variable domain (outside the CDR3, taken from reference TRBV11-2 and TRBJ2-7): EAGVAQSPRYKIIEKRQSVAFWCNPISGHATLYWYQQILGQGPKLLIQFQNNGVVDDSQLPKDRFSAERLKGVDSTLKIQPAKLEDSAVYLCASSLDRGAFYEQYFGPGTRLTVT.

The chain uses TRBV30 and TRBJ1-1; 8 nucleotides line up with TRBD1. Losses at the gene ends were 1 base for V and 10 bases for J; bases not matched to a gene: 5. The CDR3 contains 12 residues. Germline V gene lookup returns CDR1 GTSNPN and CDR2 SVGIG (reference sequence). The chain's CDR3 is CAWSGTGGRAFF. The CDR3 bases are TGTGCCTGGAGTGGAACAGGGGGTAGAGCTTTCTTT.

The chain employs TRBV9 and TRBJ2-2; D possibly matches TRBD1 or TRBD2 (6 bases each). The length of the CDR3 is 15 residues. Germline loops: CDR1 SGDLS, CDR2 YYNGEE. The V end was cut by 6 bases, the J end by 7 bases, with 19 bases between. As DNA, the CDR3 is TGTGCCAGCACCCGTAGCTCGGGGGCGGGCGGGGAGCTGTTTTTT. It specifies CASTRSSGAGGELFF.

The J gene is TRBJ2-1, the V gene TRBV29-1; D unclear. Trimming removed 3 bases from V and 0 bases from J, with 3 bases in between. Germline CDR1 reads SQVTM; CDR2 reads ANQGSEA. CDR3 size: 12 residues. The CDR3 coding sequence is TGCAGCGTTGAGATCTCCTACAATGAGCAGTTCTTC. Encoded protein: CSVEISYNEQFF.